These 22 T cell receptor beta chains originate from one sample sequenced in a study of T cells after yellow fever vaccination. TCRdb re-called the 5' RACE reads with MiXCR, one entry per CDR3 protein. The table lists tens of thousands of distinct CDR3 sequences, about 7.7% of them singletons. This specimen was CD8+ T cells sorted from PBMCs, taken 9 to 10 days after the first yellow fever vaccination. These TCRs come from a young man who received the YFV17D yellow fever vaccine.

This clonotype turned up a few times. J is TRBJ2-2 and V is TRBV14; D is possibly TRBD1 (6 bases). The CDR3 spans 14 residues. Germline V gene sequence: CDR1 SGHDN, CDR2 FVKESK. The V end was cut by 4 bases, the J end by 5 bases, with 11 bases between. CDR3 residues: CASSPNRVTGELFF. CDR3 nucleotide sequence: TGTGCCAGCAGCCCGAACAGGGTTACCGGGGAGCTGTTTTTT. Variable domain in full (rest from reference TRBV14 and TRBJ2-2): EAGVTQFPSHSVIEKGQTVTLRCDPISGHDNLYWYRRVMGKEIKFLLHFVKESKQDESGMPNNRFLAERTGGTYSTLKVQPAELEDSGVYFCASSPNRVTGELFFGEGSRLTVL.

V is TRBV5-4 and J is TRBJ2-1, with D unclear. The CDR3 runs 12 residues. The germline V gene has CDR1 SGHNT and CDR2 YYREEE (reference sequence). Trimming left V 2 bases short and J 8 bases short, with 8 bases between. CDR3 in amino acids: CASSFSLDEQFF. CDR3 DNA: TGTGCCAGCAGCTTCTCTCTCGATGAGCAGTTCTTC. The complete variable domain, with remaining parts taken from reference TRBV5-4 and TRBJ2-1, reads ETGVTQSPTHLIKTRGQQVTLRCSSQSGHNTVSWYQQALGQGPQFIFQYYREEENGRGNFPPRFSGLQFPNYSSELNVNALELDDSALYLCASSFSLDEQFFGPGTRLTVL.

This clonotype was observed many times. The rearrangement uses TRBV7-9 and TRBJ1-1; D is unclear. The germline V gene has CDR1 SEHNR and CDR2 FQNEAQ (reference sequence). This CDR3 spans 15 amino acids. V was trimmed by 3 bases and J by 1 base, leaving 12 bases between them. The CDR3 DNA reads TGTGCCAGCAGCTTTATGATCCTCAAGAACACTGAAGCTTTCTTT. It codes for CASSFMILKNTEAFF.

This sequence joins TRBV4-3 and TRBJ1-4; 7 bases align to TRBD1. V dropped 0 bases and J dropped 3; count of bases not matched to a gene: 4. Germline CDR1 LGHNA, CDR2 YSLEER. CDR3 length equals 16 residues. The CDR3 DNA reads as TGCGCCAGCAGCCAAGAGCCCGGGACAGCTAATGAAAAACTGTTTTTT. The encoded protein is CASSQEPGTANEKLFF.

This clonotype was counted at least ten times. The genes are TRBV9 and TRBJ1-2; tentative D call: TRBD1 (6 bases). V lost 7 bases and J lost 5, with 15 bases in between. This CDR3 is built from 13 residues. The V gene's germline CDR1 is SGDLS and CDR2 YYNGEE. CDR3 sequence: CASGKGGEYGYTF. CDR3 nucleotides: TGTGCCAGCGGAAAGGGGGGGGAGTATGGCTACACCTTC.

At least ten counts were recorded for this clonotype. The chain combines TRBV4-2 with TRBJ2-7; D call uncertain. This CDR3 is 11 amino acids long. Trimming took 1 base from V and 7 from J, leaving 5 bases between them. CDR1 LGHNA and CDR2 YNFKEQ come from the germline V gene. The CDR3 loop reads CASSQAREQYV. In DNA form, the CDR3 reads TGTGCCAGCAGCCAAGCGAGGGAGCAGTACGTC.

CDR3 residues: CASSQTQGSSYNEQFF. In DNA form, the CDR3 reads TGCGCCAGCAGCCAAACACAGGGGAGCTCCTACAATGAGCAGTTCTTC. The chain employs TRBV4-1 and TRBJ2-1; 7 bases agree with TRBD1. V lost 2 bases, J lost 0 bases, and 4 bases stayed unmatched. Germline values: CDR1 MGHRA, CDR2 YSYEKL. CDR3 length: 16 residues.

This clonotype came up many times. This chain uses TRBV12-3 or TRBV12-4 with TRBJ1-4, with D possibly TRBD1 on 5 matching bases. The V end lost 3 bases, the J end lost 0 bases, and 11 bases lay between the germline ends. The CDR3 spans 16 residues. This CDR3 is CASSLTAVATNEKLFF. The CDR3 DNA sequence: TGTGCCAGCAGTTTGACAGCAGTAGCAACTAATGAAAAACTGTTTTTT.

The V call is TRBV19, the J call TRBJ2-1, with 10 bases that match TRBD2. V gave up 1 base and J gave up 6 bases; unmatched junction bases: 3. This CDR3 has 15 residues. Germline V CDR1 and CDR2: LNHDA, SQIVND (reference sequence). The chain's CDR3 is CASSIVASGGNEQFF. Written as DNA, the CDR3 is TGTGCCAGTAGTATAGTGGCTAGCGGGGGCAATGAGCAGTTCTTC.

The chain is built from TRBV5-1 and TRBJ2-1; tentatively, D is TRBD1 (5 bases). The CDR3 contains 17 residues. V was clipped by 0 bases and J by 2 bases, with 15 bases between them. CDR1 SGHRS and CDR2 YFSETQ come from the germline V gene. This CDR3 is CASSLGSIDSPYNEQFF. In DNA form, the CDR3 reads TGCGCCAGCAGCTTGGGCAGTATCGACAGTCCCTACAATGAGCAGTTCTTC.

This clonotype was seen ten or more times. The chain carries TRBV6-5 and TRBJ2-1; maybe TRBD2 (5 bases). The V gene's germline CDR1 is MNHEY and CDR2 SVGAGI. The germline V and J ends were trimmed by 3 bases and 9 bases, with 18 bases remaining between them. This CDR3 is built from 15 residues. The CDR3 region has the DNA TGTGCCAGCAGTTATAGCCCGGAGGTGGTCGGTGAGCAGTTCTTC. Translation: CASSYSPEVVGEQFF.

This clonotype has only a few counts. The chain carries TRBV2 and TRBJ2-7; D is ambiguous. Trimming pared 8 bases from V and 0 bases from J, leaving 5 bases between. The CDR3 totals 11 residues. Germline CDR1 and CDR2: SNHLY and FYNNEI. CDR3 nucleotide sequence: TGTGCCAGCGGACCCTCCTACGAGCAGTACTTC. It codes for CASGPSYEQYF.

This clonotype was recorded at least ten times. The chain carries TRBV12-3 or TRBV12-4 and TRBJ1-5; 10 bases fit TRBD1. J gave up 7 bases and V 5 bases, and 5 bases lay outside the gene matches. The length of the CDR3 is 14 residues. Here the CDR3 reads CASSPGQGVQPQHF. The DNA of the CDR3 is TGTGCCAGCAGTCCAGGACAGGGGGTCCAGCCCCAGCATTTT.

This clonotype was seen a few times. The V and J genes are TRBV7-2 and TRBJ1-3; D not certain. The CDR3 runs 16 residues. Trimming pared 5 bases from V and 4 bases from J, leaving 18 bases between. The germline gives CDR1 SGHTA, CDR2 FQGNSA. The CDR3 loop reads CASSPQSSGSGNTIYF. In DNA form, the CDR3 reads TGTGCCAGCAGCCCTCAGAGTTCTGGGTCGGGAAACACCATATATTTT.

This rearrangement joins TRBV5-6 to TRBJ1-4; possibly TRBD1 for D (6 bases). CDR1 and CDR2 from the germline V gene are SGHDT and YYEEEE. The CDR3 is made up of 15 amino acids. V gave up 4 bases and J gave up 8 bases, with 18 bases separating them. CDR3 DNA sequence: TGTGCCAGCAGCCCCCCGGGGGCAGGGATCGAAAAACTGTTTTTT. This gives the protein CASSPPGAGIEKLFF.

CDR3 nucleotide sequence: TGTGCCAGCAGCCCTAGATTCCATGAGACCCAGTACTTC. Translation: CASSPRFHETQYF. J is TRBJ2-5 and V is TRBV11-3; D is ambiguous. CDR1 and CDR2 (germline): SGHNT, YENEEA. V dropped 5 bases and J dropped 5 bases, with 12 bases sitting between them. This CDR3 contains 13 residues.

This clonotype was observed at least ten times. CDR3 in DNA: TGTGCCAGTCGGACAGGGGTACGGCAGCCCCAGCATTTT. Translated: CASRTGVRQPQHF. The rearrangement links TRBV19 to TRBJ1-5; 9 bases are shared with TRBD1. The CDR3 spans 13 residues. Losses at the gene ends were 8 bases for V and 7 bases for J; bases not matched to a gene: 6. Germline V lookup: CDR1 LNHDA, CDR2 SQIVND (reference sequence).

The table lists this clonotype with many counts. The chain is built from TRBV4-2 and TRBJ2-7; 7 nucleotides line up with TRBD2. V was clipped by 8 bases and J by 3 bases; unmatched bases: 4. The CDR3 length is 12 residues. Germline V lookup: CDR1 LGHNA, CDR2 YNFKEQ. The CDR3 nucleotides read TGTGCCAGCGGATCGGGGGGCTACGAGCAGTACTTC. Translating gives CASGSGGYEQYF.

This clonotype was observed a handful of times. The gene calls are TRBV7-6 and TRBJ2-3; D may be TRBD2 (7 bases). The CDR3 contains 17 residues. V was pared by 5 bases and J by 2 bases, with 20 bases between. The V gene's germline CDR1 is SGHVS and CDR2 FNYEAQ. The CDR3 protein is CASSPQVGGGLTDTQYF. Here the CDR3 DNA reads TGTGCCAGCAGCCCCCAGGTAGGCGGGGGCCTCACAGATACGCAGTATTTT.

In its sample, this clonotype was seen many times. The chain is built from TRBV6-1 and TRBJ2-3, with TRBD1 matching 9 bases. Trimming at V came to 7 bases and at J to 2 bases, leaving 13 bases not matched to a gene. This CDR3 has 17 residues. Germline V gene sequence: CDR1 MNHNS, CDR2 SASEGT. The DNA for the CDR3 is TGTGCCAGCACCCAGGACAGGGGTCCATCTCCCACAGATACGCAGTATTTT. This codes for CASTQDRGPSPTDTQYF.

This clonotype has just a few counts. The chain has TRBV7-2 and TRBJ2-7; D might be TRBD1 (5 bases). The CDR3 has 12 residues. V lost 2 bases and J 6 bases, leaving 8 bases between the germline ends. Germline lookup yields CDR1 SGHTA and CDR2 FQGNSA. The CDR3 loop reads CASSLLGVEQYF. DNA for the CDR3: TGTGCCAGCAGCTTATTAGGGGTCGAGCAGTACTTC. Combining the CDR3 with reference TRBV7-2 and TRBJ2-7 gives the whole variable domain GAGVSQSPSNKVTEKGKDVELRCDPISGHTALYWYRQSLGQGLEFLIYFQGNSAPDKSGLPSDRFSAERTGGSVSTLTIQRTQQEDSAVYLCASSLLGVEQYFGPGTRLTVT.

This clonotype was recorded at least ten times. The gene calls are TRBV6-6 and TRBJ2-7; TRBD1 matches 9 bases. Trimming took 4 bases from V and 5 from J; bases not matched to a gene: 0. The CDR3 consists of 12 residues. Per the germline V gene, CDR1 is MNHNY and CDR2 is SVGAGI (reference sequence). CDR3: CASSWTGDEQYV. The DNA of the CDR3 is TGTGCCAGCAGTTGGACAGGGGACGAGCAGTACGTC.